This T cell receptor (beta chain) was recovered during a study of radiation and T cells in renal cell carcinoma. V lost 2 bases and J lost 3, with 11 bases in between. The CDR3 is 15 amino acids. CDR1 and CDR2 (germline): SGHTA, FQGNSA. For this clone: Its specificity is unknown.

Study-level findings and limits: In blood, top tumor clones expanded by 2 weeks, shrinking by 4.

Clones were sequenced by immunoSEQ multiplex PCR, and TCRdb holds only the in-frame ones, with some missing. The table has 150,000 or so clones, 88% seen once; the top ten hold around 4.4%. The time point here: baseline pretreatment blood. Treatment defined: 15 Gy SBRT to primary tumor, nephrectomy 4 weeks later. V gene TRBV7-2 combines with J gene TRBJ2-4; D is ambiguous. The material was blood, obtained from a patient whose treatment included radiotherapy and nephrectomy. The TCR originated in a woman in her 70s with renal cell carcinoma. CDR3 region: CASSLSEVGKNIQYF. Written as DNA, the CDR3 is TGTGCCAGCAGCTTATCAGAGGTGGGCAAAAACATTCAGTACTTC.